This T cell receptor beta chain comes out of a study of spatial heterogeneity in lung cancer. Study in general: In the raw reads, each unique TCR and UMI combination was present more than ten times on average.

Stated time point: sample taken at primary tumor resection. Researchers sequenced whole RNA taken from tumor, nontumor lung or frozen PBMC without sorting. Study-level points and caveats: The study found that expanded intratumoral alpha and beta TCR counts tracked tumor mutation counts.

Single TCR cDNA molecules each had their own unique molecular identifier. TCRdb itself ran the 5' RACE reads through MiXCR, one entry per CDR3 protein. Among roughly 3,500 distinct CDR3 sequences listed, approximately 7.9% were seen once. This clonotype is medium-sized (0.01 to 0.1%) by share. Its antigen is as yet unknown. CDR1 and CDR2 (germline): SGHTA, FQGNSA. The CDR3 sequence is 19 residues long. The junction had 14 bases not matched to a gene; V was cut back by 5 bases and J by 0 bases. The chain is built from TRBV7-2 and TRBJ2-1; 9 nucleotides agree with TRBD2. This clonotype was sampled from a male donor with early-stage non-small cell lung cancer. The source material was lung tumor tissue, sampled at surgery. The CDR3 coding sequence is TGTGCCAGCAGCGCCCACGCTAGCGGGATCTATGTCTCCTACAATGAGCAGTTCTTC. It yields the protein CASSAHASGIYVSYNEQFF.